These 8 T cell receptor beta chains were sequenced from one sample in a study of shared clonotypes between healthy human individuals. The protocol was immunoSEQ multiplex PCR, while the TCRdb copy is restricted to in-frame clones and leaves out a portion. The sample lists some 2.4 million clones; 80% to 95% were seen once. The sample comprised naive CD4+ T cells from PBMCs. Subset of the sample: CD45RA+ positively selected. These receptors were collected from a man in his late teens or twenties in good health. Some clones in this sample may be carry-over from other donors' samples.

As for this clone: Other DNA sequences of this sample code for an identical CDR3. The rearrangement links TRBV7-9 to TRBJ1-1, with D perhaps TRBD1 (5 bases). The CDR3 contains 15 residues. Germline CDR1 is SEHNR and CDR2 is FQNEAQ (reference sequence). Trimming shortened V by 0 bases and J by 2 bases, and 10 bases separated the two germline ends. The CDR3 loop is CASSLAGAGNTEAFF. Here the CDR3 DNA reads TGTGCCAGCAGCTTAGCAGGGGCAGGTAACACTGAAGCTTTCTTT.

The rearrangement links TRBV2 to TRBJ2-7, with D tentatively TRBD2 (6 bases). The CDR3 runs to 13 residues. Trimming stripped 8 bases from V and 0 bases from J, with 11 bases between. Germline V gene data show CDR1 as SNHLY and CDR2 as FYNNEI. The CDR3, as DNA: TGTGCCAGCGGCGGGAAATTCTCCTACGAGCAGTACTTC. It specifies CASGGKFSYEQYF.

The chain employs TRBV28 and TRBJ2-2, with D possibly matching TRBD1 (6 bases). The CDR3 extends over 14 amino acids. Trimming removed 10 bases at V and 2 bases at J, with 14 bases between. CDR1 is MDHEN and CDR2 is SYDVKM in the germline V gene. The CDR3 DNA reads TGTGCCACCCAGGGGCGGATAAACACCGGGGAGCTGTTTTTT. It encodes CATQGRINTGELFF.

The V call is TRBV30, the J call TRBJ2-1, with D possibly TRBD1 on 6 matching bases. The CDR3 covers 13 residues. Germline V lookup: CDR1 GTSNPN, CDR2 SVGIG (reference sequence). The V and J ends lost 3 bases and 6 bases respectively, with 12 bases between them. The CDR3 nucleotides are TGTGCCTGGAGCACCGGACAGCTCAATGAGCAGTTCTTC. It codes for CAWSTGQLNEQFF. Supplemented by reference TRBV30 and TRBJ2-1, the full variable domain reads SQTIHQWPATLVQPVGSPLSLECTVEGTSNPNLYWYRQAAGRGLQLLFYSVGIGQISSEVPQNLSASRPQDRQFILSSKKLLLSDSGFYLCAWSTGQLNEQFFGPGTRLTVL.

This sequence joins TRBV4-1 and TRBJ2-3, with 7 nucleotides matching TRBD2. The CDR3 consists of 17 residues. The V gene end was trimmed by 1 base and the J gene end by 2 bases; junction bases not matched to a gene: 9. The germline V gene has CDR1 MGHRA and CDR2 YSYEKL. CDR3 nucleotide sequence: TGCGCCAGCAGCCAAGGGGTCGGGAGGCCTTCCACAGATACGCAGTATTTT. Protein: CASSQGVGRPSTDTQYF.

Turning to this clone: Additional DNA sequences in this sample encode the identical CDR3. The chain's CDR3 is CASSLSPRTDTQYF. CDR3 nucleotides: TGTGCCAGCAGCTTATCACCCCGCACAGATACGCAGTATTTT. The chain combines TRBV7-3 with TRBJ2-3; no definite D call. V lost 2 bases, J lost 1 base, and 7 bases lay in between. This CDR3 is 14 amino acids long. Germline V gene lookup returns CDR1 SGHTA and CDR2 FQGTGA.

V is TRBV6-1 and J is TRBJ1-5; the match to TRBD1 covers 9 bases. Looked up from germline, CDR1 is MNHNS and CDR2 is SASEGT. The CDR3 is 14 residues long. Unmatched junction bases numbered 9, after V lost 6 bases and J lost 9 bases. Here the CDR3 reads CASRPPGQGAPQHF. CDR3 bases: TGTGCCAGCAGACCGCCGGGACAGGGCGCGCCCCAGCATTTT.

In regard to this clone: Distinct nucleotide sequences in the sample also encode this CDR3. The gene calls are TRBV7-2 and TRBJ2-1; perhaps TRBD1 as D (5 bases). Germline V gene sequence: CDR1 SGHTA, CDR2 FQGNSA. Trimming shortened V by 1 base and J by 10 bases, and 11 bases separated the two germline ends. CDR3 length: 13 amino acids. CDR3 sequence reads: CASSLVAGQEQFF. CDR3 sequence (DNA): TGTGCCAGCAGCTTAGTAGCAGGGCAAGAGCAGTTCTTC.